Given below is one T cell receptor beta chain in context. Mismatch with germline at one junction end may stem from a read error. The entry originates in a study of T cells in Graves' hyperthyroidism and ophthalmopathy. Per germline, CDR1 SGHDN and CDR2 FVKESK. The CDR3 has 16 amino acids. Amplified TCR beta CDR3 regions came from RNA transcripts. A set of HTBI primers served as the primers for a first-round RT-PCR of the TCR CDR3. Using its own MiXCR run on the multiplex PCR reads, TCRdb lists one record per CDR3 protein. Here the sample spans about 640,000 distinct CDR3 sequences, more than 20% being singletons.

The rearrangement uses TRBV14 and TRBJ1-2; no reliable D call. The sequence was obtained from a man younger than 40 with Graves' ophthalmopathy. Sequenced: blood. The chain's CDR3 is CAGSQDLEGLPVGYTF. In DNA form, the CDR3 reads TGTGCCGGCAGCCAAGACCTGGAGGGCCTGCCTGTAGGCTACACCTTC.